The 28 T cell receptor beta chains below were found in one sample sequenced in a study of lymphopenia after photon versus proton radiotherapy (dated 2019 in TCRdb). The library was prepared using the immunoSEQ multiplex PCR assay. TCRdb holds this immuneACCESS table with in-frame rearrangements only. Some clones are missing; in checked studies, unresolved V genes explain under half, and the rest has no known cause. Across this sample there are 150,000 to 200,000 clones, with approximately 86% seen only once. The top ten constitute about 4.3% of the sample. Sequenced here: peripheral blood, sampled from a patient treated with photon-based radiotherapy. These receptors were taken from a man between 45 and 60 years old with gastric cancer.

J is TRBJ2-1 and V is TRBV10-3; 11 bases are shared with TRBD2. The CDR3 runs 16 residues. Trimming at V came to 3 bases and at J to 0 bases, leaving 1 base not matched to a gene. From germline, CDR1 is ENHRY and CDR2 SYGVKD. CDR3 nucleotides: TGTGCCATCAGTGATACTAGCGGGAGCTCCTACAATGAGCAGTTCTTC. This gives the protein CAISDTSGSSYNEQFF.

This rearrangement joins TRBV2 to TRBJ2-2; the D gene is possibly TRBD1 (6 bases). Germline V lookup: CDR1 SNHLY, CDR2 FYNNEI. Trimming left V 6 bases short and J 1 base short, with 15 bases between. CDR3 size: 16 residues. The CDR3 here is CASRADRSLNTGELFF. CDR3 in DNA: TGTGCCAGCAGGGCAGACAGGTCATTGAACACCGGGGAGCTGTTTTTT.

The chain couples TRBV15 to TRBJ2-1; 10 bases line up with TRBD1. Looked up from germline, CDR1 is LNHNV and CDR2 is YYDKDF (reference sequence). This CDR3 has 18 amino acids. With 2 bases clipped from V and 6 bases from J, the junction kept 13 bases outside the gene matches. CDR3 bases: TGTGCCACCAGCAGATCATATCCCGGACAGGGGGGTACCAATGAGCAGTTCTTC. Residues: CATSRSYPGQGGTNEQFF.

CDR3 DNA sequence: TGCAGTGCTAGGGTGGCAGAGACCCAGTACTTC. Translated, it gives CSARVAETQYF. The chain is built from TRBV20-1 and TRBJ2-5; the D is unclear. V was pared by 3 bases and J by 4 bases, with 6 bases between. The CDR3 has 11 residues. The germline V gene encodes CDR1 DFQATT and CDR2 SNEGSKA (reference sequence).

The CDR3 sequence is CASSYGAGGGNEQFF. The CDR3 DNA reads as TGTGCCAGCAGTTATGGAGCGGGAGGAGGGAATGAGCAGTTCTTC. The V call is TRBV6-5, the J call TRBJ2-1; 9 nucleotides match TRBD2. CDR3 length: 15 residues. The germline V gene has CDR1 MNHEY and CDR2 SVGAGI. V lost 3 bases to trimming and J lost 7 bases; unmatched junction nucleotides: 7.

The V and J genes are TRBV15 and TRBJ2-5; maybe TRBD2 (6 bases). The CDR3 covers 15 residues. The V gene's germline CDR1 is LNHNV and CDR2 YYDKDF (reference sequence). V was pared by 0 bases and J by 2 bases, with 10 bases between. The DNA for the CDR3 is TGTGCCACCAGCAGAGATCCAAGCGGGCAAGAGACCCAGTACTTC. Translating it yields CATSRDPSGQETQYF.

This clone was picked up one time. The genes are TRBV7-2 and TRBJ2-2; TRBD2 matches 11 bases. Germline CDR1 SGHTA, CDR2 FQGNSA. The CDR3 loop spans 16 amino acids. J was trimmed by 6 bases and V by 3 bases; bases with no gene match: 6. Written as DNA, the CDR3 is TGTGCCAGCAGCTTCTATACTAGCGGGAGATCCGGGGAGCTGTTTTTT. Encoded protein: CASSFYTSGRSGELFF.

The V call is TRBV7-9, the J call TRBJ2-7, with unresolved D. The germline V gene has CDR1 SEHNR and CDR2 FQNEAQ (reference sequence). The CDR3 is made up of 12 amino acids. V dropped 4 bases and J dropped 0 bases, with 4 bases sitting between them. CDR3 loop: CASSSISYEQYF. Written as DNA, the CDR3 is TGTGCCAGCAGCTCCATCTCCTACGAGCAGTACTTC. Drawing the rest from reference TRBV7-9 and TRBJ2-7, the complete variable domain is DTGVSQNPRHKITKRGQNVTFRCDPISEHNRLYWYRQTLGQGPEFLTYFQNEAQLEKSRLLSDRFSAERPKGSFSTLEIQRTEQGDSAMYLCASSSISYEQYFGPGTRLTVT.

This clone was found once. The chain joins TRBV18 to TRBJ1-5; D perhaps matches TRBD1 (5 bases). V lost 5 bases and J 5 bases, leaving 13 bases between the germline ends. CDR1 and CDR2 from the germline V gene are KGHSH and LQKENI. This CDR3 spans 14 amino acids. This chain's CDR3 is CASSARGEDQPQHF. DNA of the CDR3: TGTGCCAGCTCAGCACGGGGGGAGGATCAGCCCCAGCATTTT.

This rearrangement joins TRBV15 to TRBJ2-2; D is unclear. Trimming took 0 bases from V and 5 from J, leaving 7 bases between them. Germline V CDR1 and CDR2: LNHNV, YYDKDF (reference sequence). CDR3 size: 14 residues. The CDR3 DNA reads TGTGCCACCAGCAGAGATATGATGACCGGGGAGCTGTTTTTT. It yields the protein CATSRDMMTGELFF.

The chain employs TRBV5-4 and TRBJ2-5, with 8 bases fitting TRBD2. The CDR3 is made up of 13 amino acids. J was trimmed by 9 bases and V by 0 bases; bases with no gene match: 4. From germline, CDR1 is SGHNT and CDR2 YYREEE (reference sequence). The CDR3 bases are TGTGCCAGCAGCTTGGCGGGAGGGGGGGCCCAGTACTTC. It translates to CASSLAGGGAQYF.

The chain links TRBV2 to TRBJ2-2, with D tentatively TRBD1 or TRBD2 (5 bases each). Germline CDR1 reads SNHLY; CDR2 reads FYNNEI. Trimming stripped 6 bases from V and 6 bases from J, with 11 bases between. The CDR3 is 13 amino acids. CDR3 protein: CASSLGTAGELFF. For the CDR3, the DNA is TGTGCCAGCAGCCTAGGGACGGCCGGGGAGCTGTTTTTT.

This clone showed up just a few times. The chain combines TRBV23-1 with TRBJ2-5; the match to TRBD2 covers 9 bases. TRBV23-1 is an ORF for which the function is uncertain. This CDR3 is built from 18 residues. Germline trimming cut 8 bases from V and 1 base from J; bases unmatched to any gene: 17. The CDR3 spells CASVRGSRLAGFQETQYF. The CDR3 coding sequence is TGCGCCAGCGTCCGGGGCTCGAGGCTAGCGGGGTTCCAAGAGACCCAGTACTTC.

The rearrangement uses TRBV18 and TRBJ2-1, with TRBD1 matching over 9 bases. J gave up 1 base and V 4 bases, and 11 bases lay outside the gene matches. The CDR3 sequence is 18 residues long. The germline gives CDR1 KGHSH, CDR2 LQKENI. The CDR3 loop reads CASSQGQGTTLSYNEQFF. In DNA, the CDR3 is TGTGCCAGCTCACAGGGACAGGGCACCACCCTATCCTACAATGAGCAGTTCTTC.

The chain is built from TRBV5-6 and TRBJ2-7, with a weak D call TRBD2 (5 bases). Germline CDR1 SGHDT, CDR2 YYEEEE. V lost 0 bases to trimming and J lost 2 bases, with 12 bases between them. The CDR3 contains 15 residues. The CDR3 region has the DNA TGTGCCAGCAGCTTGGCGGCTAGCTGGACCTACGAGCAGTACTTC. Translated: CASSLAASWTYEQYF.

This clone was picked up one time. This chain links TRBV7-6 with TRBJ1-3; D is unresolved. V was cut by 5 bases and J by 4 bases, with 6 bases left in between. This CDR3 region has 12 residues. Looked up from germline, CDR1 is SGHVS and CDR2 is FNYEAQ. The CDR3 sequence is CASSRNGNTIYF. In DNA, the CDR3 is TGTGCCAGCAGCCGGAACGGAAACACCATATATTTT.

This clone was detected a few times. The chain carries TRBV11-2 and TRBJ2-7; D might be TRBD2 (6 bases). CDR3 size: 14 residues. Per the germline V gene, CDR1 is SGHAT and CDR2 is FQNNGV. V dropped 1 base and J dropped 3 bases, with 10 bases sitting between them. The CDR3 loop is CASSLVGGVYEQYF. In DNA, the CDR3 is TGTGCCAGCAGCTTAGTAGGCGGGGTCTACGAGCAGTACTTC.

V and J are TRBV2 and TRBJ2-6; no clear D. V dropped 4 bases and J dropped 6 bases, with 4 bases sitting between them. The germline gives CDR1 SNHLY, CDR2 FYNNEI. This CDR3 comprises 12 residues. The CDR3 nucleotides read TGTGCCAGCAGTGTTTCGGCCAACGTCCTGACTTTC. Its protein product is CASSVSANVLTF.

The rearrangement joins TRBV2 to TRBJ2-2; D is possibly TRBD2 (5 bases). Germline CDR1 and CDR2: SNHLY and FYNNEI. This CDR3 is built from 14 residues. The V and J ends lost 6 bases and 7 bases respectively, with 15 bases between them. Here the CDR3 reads CASRPGGSGGELFF. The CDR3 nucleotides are TGTGCCAGCAGGCCCGGAGGAAGCGGCGGGGAGCTGTTTTTT.

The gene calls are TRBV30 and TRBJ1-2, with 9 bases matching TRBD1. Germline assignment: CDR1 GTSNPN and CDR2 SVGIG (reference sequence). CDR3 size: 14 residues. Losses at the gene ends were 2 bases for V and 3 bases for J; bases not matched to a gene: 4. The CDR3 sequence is CAWSRRDRDYGYTF. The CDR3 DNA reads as TGTGCCTGGAGTCGCCGGGACAGGGACTATGGCTACACCTTC.

Written as DNA, the CDR3 is TGTGCCAGCAGCTTACTTGCAGTCTCCTACAATGAGCAGTTCTTC. Protein: CASSLLAVSYNEQFF. The chain is built from TRBV11-2 and TRBJ2-1; unclear D gene. This CDR3 has 15 amino acids. V was shortened by 2 bases and J by 0 bases, with 8 bases between the two germline ends. In germline, CDR1 is SGHAT, CDR2 FQNNGV.

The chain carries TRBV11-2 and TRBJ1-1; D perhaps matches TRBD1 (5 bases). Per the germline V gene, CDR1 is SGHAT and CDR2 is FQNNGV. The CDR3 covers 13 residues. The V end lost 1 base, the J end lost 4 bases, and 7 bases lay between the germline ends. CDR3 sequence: CASSLVGVTEAFF. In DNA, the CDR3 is TGTGCCAGCAGCTTAGTAGGGGTCACTGAAGCTTTCTTT.

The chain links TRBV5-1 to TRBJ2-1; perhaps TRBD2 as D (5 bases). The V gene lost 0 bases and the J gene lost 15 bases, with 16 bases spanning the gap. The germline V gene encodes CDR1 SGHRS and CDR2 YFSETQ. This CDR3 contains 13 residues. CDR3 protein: CASSLEGPSRMFF. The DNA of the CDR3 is TGCGCCAGCAGCTTGGAGGGCCCTAGCCGGATGTTCTTC.

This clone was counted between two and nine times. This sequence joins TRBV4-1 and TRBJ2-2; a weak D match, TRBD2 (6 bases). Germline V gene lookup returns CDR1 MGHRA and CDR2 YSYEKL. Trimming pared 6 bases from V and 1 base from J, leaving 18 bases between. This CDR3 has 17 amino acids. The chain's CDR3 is CASSVSAGPMNTGELFF. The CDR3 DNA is TGCGCCAGCAGTGTTTCCGCGGGACCTATGAACACCGGGGAGCTGTTTTTT.

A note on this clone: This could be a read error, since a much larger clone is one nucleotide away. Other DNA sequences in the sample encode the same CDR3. The CDR3 here is CASSPTGDYGYTF. CDR3 nucleotides: TGTGCCAGCAGTCCAACAGGGGACTATGGCTACACCTTC. The chain is built from TRBV27 and TRBJ1-2, with TRBD1 identical over 7 bases. The CDR3 is made up of 13 amino acids. CDR1 MNHEY and CDR2 SMNVEV come from the germline V gene (reference sequence). V trimming: 5 bases; J trimming: 3 bases; junction bases outside the gene matches: 3.

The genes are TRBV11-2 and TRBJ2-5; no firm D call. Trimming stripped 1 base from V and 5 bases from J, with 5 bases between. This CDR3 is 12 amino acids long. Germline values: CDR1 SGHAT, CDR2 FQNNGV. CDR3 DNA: TGTGCCAGCAGCTTAGTCTTGGAGACCCAGTACTTC. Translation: CASSLVLETQYF.

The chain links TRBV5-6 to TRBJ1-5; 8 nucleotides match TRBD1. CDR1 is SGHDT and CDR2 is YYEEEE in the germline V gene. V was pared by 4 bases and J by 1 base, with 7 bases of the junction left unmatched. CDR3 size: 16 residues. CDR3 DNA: TGTGCCAGCAGCCTAGGACAGGGAGGAAGCAATCAGCCCCAGCATTTT. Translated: CASSLGQGGSNQPQHF.

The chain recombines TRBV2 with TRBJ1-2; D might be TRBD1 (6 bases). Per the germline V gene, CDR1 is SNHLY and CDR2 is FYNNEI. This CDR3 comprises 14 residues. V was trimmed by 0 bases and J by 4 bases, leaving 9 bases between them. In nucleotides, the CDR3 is TGTGCCAGCAGTGAAGCGAAGGGGGGCTATGGCTACACCTTC. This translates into CASSEAKGGYGYTF.